The clone carrying this T cell receptor (beta chain) was picked up many times. Its antigen is not known. The TCR beta CDR3 regions underwent amplification using RNA transcripts as the source. The primer set for the first-round RT-PCR of the TCR CDR3 was HTBI. Each CDR3 protein gets one entry after TCRdb re-called the multiplex PCR reads with MiXCR. In the table there are some 740,000 distinct CDR3 sequences, 12% to 15% of which are singletons. From germline, CDR1 is SGHTA and CDR2 FQGNSA. Trimming took 1 base from V and 7 from J, leaving 10 bases between them. There are 13 residues in the CDR3. It was considered stable Graves' hyperthyroidism when ophthalmopathy did not progress within 18 months. Uncontrolled infections, other autoimmune diseases, pregnancy or lactation led to exclusion of patients. The data originate from a study of T cells in Graves' hyperthyroidism and ophthalmopathy. Overall study results and limits: In the blood, most expanded thyroid clonotypes above 0.001 appeared as well.

This sequence originates from a woman aged 18-29 years with Graves' hyperthyroidism. Sequencing was carried out using blood. The gene calls are TRBV7-2 and TRBJ1-2, with D perhaps matching TRBD1 (6 bases). The CDR3 DNA reads as TGTGCCAGCAGCTTAGACAGGGCGGCTGGCTACACCTTC. It translates to CASSLDRAAGYTF.